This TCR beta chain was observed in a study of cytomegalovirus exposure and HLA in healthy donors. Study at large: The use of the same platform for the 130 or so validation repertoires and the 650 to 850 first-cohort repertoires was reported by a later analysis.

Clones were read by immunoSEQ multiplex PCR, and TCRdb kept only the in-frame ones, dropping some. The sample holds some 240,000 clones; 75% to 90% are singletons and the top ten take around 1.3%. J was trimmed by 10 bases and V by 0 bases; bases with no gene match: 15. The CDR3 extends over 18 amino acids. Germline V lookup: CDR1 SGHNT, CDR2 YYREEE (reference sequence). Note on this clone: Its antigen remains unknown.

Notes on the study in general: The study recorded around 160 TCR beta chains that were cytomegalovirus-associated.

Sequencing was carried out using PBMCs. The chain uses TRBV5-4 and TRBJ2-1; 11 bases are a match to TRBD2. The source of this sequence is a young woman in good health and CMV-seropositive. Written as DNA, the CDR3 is TGTGCCAGCAGCTTGGACTGGAGTAGCGGGAGGGGGGCCGAAGAGCAGTTCTTC. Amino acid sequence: CASSLDWSSGRGAEEQFF.